The sequence of this T cell receptor (beta chain) was determined in a study of blood T cell repertoires in COVID-19. TCRdb's table, derived via immunoSEQ multiplex PCR, lists solely in-frame clones and lacks some. The sample has about 150,000 clones, more than 75% seen once. The germline gives CDR1 SNHLY, CDR2 FYNNEI. There are 15 residues in the CDR3. Trimming cost V 2 bases and J 7 bases, with 14 bases left between them. This receptor was identified in a man older than 75 with acute or convalescent COVID-19. Sequenced input: peripheral blood. The chain combines TRBV2 with TRBJ2-2; D is perhaps TRBD2 (6 bases). The CDR3 nucleotides are TGTGCCAGCAGTGAAATGTGGGGGGAGGTCGGGGAGCTGTTTTTT. Translation gives CASSEMWGEVGELFF.